In its sample, the clone carrying this TCR beta chain is large. The antigen is unknown. The germline V and J ends were trimmed by 4 bases and 3 bases, with 7 bases remaining between them. The length of the CDR3 is 12 residues. The germline gives CDR1 SGHDN, CDR2 FVKESK. Time point specified: sample taken at primary tumor resection. The donor group consisted of over 60 patients who had untreated, early-stage non-small cell lung cancer. Sequencing of whole RNA from tumor, nontumor lung or frozen PBMC involved no sorting. This sample is part of a study of spatial heterogeneity in lung cancer. Study-level information: There was a strong correlation between the counts of TCR transcripts measured in tumor regions and a T cell transcriptional module score that was calculated from matched bulk RNA-seq. General study results and limits: Expanded alpha and beta TCR counts within tumors tracked tumor mutation counts.

TCRdb used MiXCR to reprocess the 5' RACE reads, holding one entry per CDR3 protein. The data show 1,200 or so distinct CDR3 sequences, 4.9% seen once. J is TRBJ2-7 and V is TRBV14; unclear D gene. This sequence originates from a male donor with early-stage non-small cell lung cancer. The specimen comprised lung tumor tissue, sampled at surgery. This CDR3 is CASSPANYEQYF. The CDR3 DNA follows: TGTGCCAGCAGCCCAGCGAACTACGAGCAGTACTTC.